This record looks at one T cell receptor (beta chain) sequence and its context. These data originate in a study of blood T cell repertoires in COVID-19. Turning to the study itself: Acute and convalescent COVID-19 samples came from the United States, Italy and Spain.

In the authors' methods: By means of reference gene primer amplification, nucleated cell counts were estimated. Assay: immunoSEQ multiplex PCR; the TCRdb copy retains only in-frame clones and omits some. Clone size and V and J calls were adopted from that table, with D and trimming inferred from the DNA. This table has about 60,000 clones, about 86% appearing once. The CDR3 runs to 14 residues. V gene TRBV21-1 combines with J gene TRBJ2-3; TRBD2, as called in the table, went unchecked against the DNA. TRBV21-1 is flagged as a pseudogene. This receptor was obtained from a middle-aged man with acute or convalescent COVID-19. Sequencing was done on a sample of peripheral blood. CDR3 sequence: CASPFGDCTDTQYF. DNA of the CDR3: TGTGCCAGCCCATTCGGGGATTGCACAGATACGCAGTATTTT.